This entry describes one T cell receptor beta chain. What it binds is unknown. This sample was taken from a study of shared clonotypes between healthy human individuals. About the research overall: Ranging from 18 to 49 in age, donors were a couple of women and a few men. Broader study findings: For sorted subsets, rarefaction showed incomplete sequencing despite large depth. Clonotype sharing among donors was thought likely to change with sequencing depth.

Measured with immunoSEQ multiplex PCR; TCRdb has only the in-frame clones, and not every one. Here the sample spans hundreds of thousands of clones, around 72% being singletons. Germline-derived CDR1 and CDR2 are MDHEN and SYDVKM. The ends were cut back, 5 bases at V and 16 bases at J, with 23 bases in the middle. CDR3 length equals 14 residues. The chain recombines TRBV28 with TRBJ1-4; D ambiguous. The origin of this receptor is a woman aged 25-40 years in good health. The sample comprised memory CD4+ T cells sorted from blood. Noted subset: CD45RA-negative fraction. CDR3 DNA sequence: TGTGCCAGCAGTCAGGACGTATCCCCCGAAATGTGGTTTTTT. This codes for CASSQDVSPEMWFF. Filled out from reference TRBV28 and TRBJ1-4, the complete variable domain reads DVKVTQSSRYLVKRTGEKVFLECVQDMDHENMFWYRQDPGLGLRLIYFSYDVKMKEKGDIPEGYSVSREKKERFSLILESASTNQTSMYLCASSQDVSPEMWFFGSGTQLSVL.